This entry lists 28 T cell receptor beta chains sequenced from one sample in a study of blood T cell repertoires in COVID-19. The protocol was immunoSEQ multiplex PCR, while the TCRdb copy is restricted to in-frame clones and leaves out a portion. The repertoire holds 250,000 to 300,000 clones, with about 88% as singletons. Material: peripheral blood. Source of these receptors: a woman younger than 45 with COVID-19, enrolled during active disease.

This clone was detected once. The V gene is TRBV6-1, the J gene TRBJ1-5; D is undetermined. Trimming removed 2 bases at V and 0 bases at J, with 8 bases between. Germline CDR1 reads MNHNS; CDR2 reads SASEGT. The CDR3 covers 15 residues. The CDR3 sequence is CASSETHYSNQPQHF. The CDR3 DNA is TGTGCCAGCAGTGAAACCCACTATAGCAATCAGCCCCAGCATTTT.

This clone was observed once. The chain is built from TRBV27 and TRBJ2-7; D is unclear. CDR3 length: 14 amino acids. V was clipped by 0 bases and J by 2 bases, with 8 bases between them. Germline V CDR1 and CDR2: MNHEY, SMNVEV (reference sequence). The CDR3 region is CASSLSSLTYEQYF. The DNA for the CDR3 is TGTGCCAGCAGTTTATCTAGCCTAACCTACGAGCAGTACTTC.

The rearrangement joins TRBV2 to TRBJ2-1; a possible D gene is TRBD1 (5 bases). Trimming pared 6 bases from V and 4 bases from J, leaving 22 bases between. Germline V lookup: CDR1 SNHLY, CDR2 FYNNEI. The CDR3 is 17 amino acids. The CDR3 loop reads CASSARIQGRGYNEQFF. Here the CDR3 DNA reads TGTGCCAGCAGCGCTCGGATCCAGGGCCGCGGTTACAATGAGCAGTTCTTC.

The chain combines TRBV5-1 with TRBJ2-7, with D unresolved. The CDR3 runs 14 residues. The V end lost 0 bases, the J end lost 3 bases, and 10 bases lay between the germline ends. Germline V gene sequence: CDR1 SGHRS, CDR2 YFSETQ. The CDR3 DNA reads TGCGCCAGCAGCTTGGGGGCTCCAGGCTACGAGCAGTACTTC. Translated, it gives CASSLGAPGYEQYF.

The gene calls are TRBV10-3 and TRBJ1-5; tentative D call: TRBD1 (6 bases). V was clipped by 2 bases and J by 4 bases, with 15 bases between them. Germline V gives CDR1 ENHRY, CDR2 SYGVKD. CDR3 length: 16 residues. The CDR3 protein is CAISERGGGANQPQHF. The DNA for the CDR3 is TGTGCCATCAGTGAGAGAGGCGGGGGCGCGAATCAGCCCCAGCATTTT.

Comment on this clone: Different DNA sequences within this sample yield the same CDR3. The chain has TRBV6-5 and TRBJ2-7; 9 bases agree with TRBD2. Looked up from germline, CDR1 is MNHEY and CDR2 is SVGAGI. V was pared by 5 bases and J by 0 bases, with 2 bases of the junction left unmatched. The CDR3 contains 14 residues. This CDR3 is CASSNSGSSYEQYF. CDR3 nucleotide sequence: TGTGCCAGCAGTAATAGCGGGAGCTCCTACGAGCAGTACTTC.

This clone was detected only once. The chain links TRBV10-3 to TRBJ1-2; D unresolved. The CDR3 extends over 13 amino acids. The germline CDR1 and CDR2 sequences are ENHRY and SYGVKD. Trimming took 0 bases from V and 7 from J, leaving 9 bases between them. CDR3 in DNA: TGTGCCATCAGTGAGTCACAAGGAGTTGGCTACACCTTC. It translates to CAISESQGVGYTF.

CDR3 in amino acids: CASSLTGIASGYTF. CDR3 sequence (DNA): TGTGCCAGCTCGTTGACAGGGATAGCGTCTGGCTACACCTTC. This sequence joins TRBV6-5 and TRBJ1-2; 7 positions match TRBD1. Germline trimming cut 8 bases from V and 7 bases from J; bases unmatched to any gene: 13. The CDR3 is 14 amino acids. The germline V gene has CDR1 MNHEY and CDR2 SVGAGI.

V gene TRBV27 combines with J gene TRBJ2-3; D might be TRBD2 (6 bases). The V and J ends lost 6 bases and 10 bases respectively, with 20 bases between them. The CDR3 totals 14 residues. CDR1 MNHEY and CDR2 SMNVEV come from the germline V gene (reference sequence). For the CDR3, the DNA is TGTGCCAGCAGGGGCGGGGATGTCGGGGTTGCGCAGTATTTT. This translates into CASRGGDVGVAQYF.

The rearrangement uses TRBV7-6 and TRBJ2-3, with 14 bases that match TRBD2. The trim removed 6 bases at V and 4 bases at J, leaving 9 bases unmatched. CDR1 is SGHVS and CDR2 is FNYEAQ in the germline V gene. This CDR3 spans 17 amino acids. The CDR3 spells CASSPGTSGRRADTQYF. The CDR3 nucleotides are TGTGCCAGCAGTCCCGGGACTAGCGGGAGACGCGCAGATACGCAGTATTTT.

The V and J genes are TRBV7-9 and TRBJ1-2; the match to TRBD1 covers 8 bases. Per germline, CDR1 SEHNR and CDR2 FQNEAQ (reference sequence). This CDR3 is 15 amino acids long. V lost 3 bases and J lost 1; bases outside the gene matches: 4. In DNA form, the CDR3 reads TGTGCCAGCAGCTTGGGACAGGAACTTAACTATGGCTACACCTTC. This codes for CASSLGQELNYGYTF.

The chain couples TRBV30 to TRBJ1-1, with 7 bases identical to TRBD1. V lost 4 bases, J lost 2 bases, and 10 bases stayed unmatched. This CDR3 comprises 15 residues. The germline V gene encodes CDR1 GTSNPN and CDR2 SVGIG (reference sequence). This CDR3 reads CAWNWGTDQNTEAFF. Written as DNA, the CDR3 is TGTGCCTGGAACTGGGGGACAGACCAAAACACTGAAGCTTTCTTT.

This sequence joins TRBV3-1 (or the pseudogene TRBV3-2) and TRBJ1-2; TRBD1 matches at 7 bases. The V gene's germline CDR1 is LGHDT and CDR2 YNNKEL (reference sequence). Losses at the gene ends were 1 base for V and 4 bases for J; bases not matched to a gene: 3. The CDR3 covers 14 residues. CDR3 sequence: CASSQGGQSYGYTF. In DNA form, the CDR3 reads TGTGCCAGCAGCCAAGGGGGACAGTCCTATGGCTACACCTTC.

The chain couples TRBV5-5 to TRBJ2-5, with 7 bases fitting TRBD1. Germline V CDR1 and CDR2: SGHKS, YYEKEE (reference sequence). The CDR3 extends over 15 amino acids. The junction had 10 bases not matched to a gene; V was cut back by 4 bases and J by 4 bases. CDR3 in DNA: TGTGCCAGCAGCAAACAGGGGCTTGAGCTAGAGACCCAGTACTTC. Its protein is CASSKQGLELETQYF.

The chain employs TRBV9 and TRBJ2-1; tentatively, D is TRBD2 (6 bases). V gave up 6 bases and J gave up 1 base, with 11 bases separating them. The CDR3 has 14 amino acids. Germline V lookup: CDR1 SGDLS, CDR2 YYNGEE. CDR3 sequence reads: CASTRERSYNEQFF. The CDR3 DNA is TGTGCCAGCACACGGGAGAGGTCCTACAATGAGCAGTTCTTC.

This clone was counted a single time. The chain combines TRBV29-1 with TRBJ2-7; tentatively, D is TRBD1 (6 bases). Looked up from germline, CDR1 is SQVTM and CDR2 is ANQGSEA. CDR3 length: 15 amino acids. V was pared by 5 bases and J by 4 bases, with 21 bases between. The CDR3 nucleotides read TGCAGCGTTTATGAGGCCCAGGGGCCGCTGTACGAGCAGTACTTC. Encoded protein: CSVYEAQGPLYEQYF.

V usage is TRBV2 and J usage is TRBJ2-5; the D is unclear. This CDR3 is 13 amino acids long. V was clipped by 4 bases and J by 5 bases, with 11 bases between them. CDR1 is SNHLY, CDR2 FYNNEI, per germline. The CDR3 DNA reads TGTGCCAGCAGTGTATTCACGAGTGAGACCCAGTACTTC. Protein: CASSVFTSETQYF.

V is TRBV28 and J is TRBJ2-7, with TRBD1 matching 9 bases. CDR3 length: 13 amino acids. Germline V gene data show CDR1 as MDHEN and CDR2 as SYDVKM. V lost 5 bases and J lost 6; bases outside the gene matches: 5. The CDR3 protein is CASSNRGLGEQYF. CDR3 coding DNA: TGTGCCAGCAGTAACAGGGGGCTGGGCGAGCAGTACTTC.

The chain combines TRBV15 with TRBJ2-2; perhaps TRBD1 as D (6 bases). V lost 7 bases and J 1 base, leaving 16 bases between the germline ends. Germline V gives CDR1 LNHNV, CDR2 YYDKDF (reference sequence). The CDR3 length is 16 residues. CDR3 protein: CATTPRQVWNTGELFF. For the CDR3, the DNA is TGTGCCACCACCCCTCGACAGGTGTGGAACACCGGGGAGCTGTTTTTT.

In the case of this clone: One junction end does not reproduce the germline sequence, and a read error may be involved. The V gene is TRBV6-5, the J gene TRBJ2-1; the match to TRBD2 covers 7 bases. The germline CDR1 and CDR2 sequences are MNHEY and SVGAGI. There are 15 residues in the CDR3. The CDR3 sequence: CASSSLPLGGVMKIF. CDR3 DNA sequence: TGTGCCAGCAGTTCCCTCCCTTTGGGGGGGGTGATGAAGATCTTC.

The chain links TRBV19 to TRBJ1-5; TRBD1 aligns across 12 bases. Germline V gene data show CDR1 as LNHDA and CDR2 as SQIVND (reference sequence). The CDR3 extends over 16 amino acids. V was pared by 2 bases and J by 7 bases, with 6 bases of the junction left unmatched. In nucleotides, the CDR3 is TGTGCCAGTAGTATATTCGGGACAGGGGGCCGACAGCCCCAGCATTTT. It codes for CASSIFGTGGRQPQHF.

The chain couples TRBV11-3 to TRBJ2-3, with D maybe TRBD2 (7 bases). Trimming removed 5 bases from V and 8 bases from J, with 23 bases in between. CDR1 is SGHNT, CDR2 YENEEA, per germline. The CDR3 extends over 16 amino acids. CDR3 sequence reads: CASSPRGGPHASTQYF. CDR3 DNA: TGTGCCAGCAGCCCTAGGGGGGGACCCCATGCGAGTACGCAGTATTTT.

The chain employs TRBV11-3 and TRBJ2-2; maybe TRBD2 (5 bases). Germline loops: CDR1 SGHNT, CDR2 YENEEA. The V end lost 6 bases, the J end lost 4 bases, and 24 bases lay between the germline ends. This CDR3 is built from 18 residues. The CDR3 bases are TGTGCCAGCAGTCCCCGTTCTGAGGGTTCCGGGTTCACCGGGGAGCTGTTTTTT. It is translated as CASSPRSEGSGFTGELFF.

This chain connects TRBV4-1 to TRBJ2-3; a possible D gene is TRBD1 (6 bases). The CDR3 sequence is 15 residues long. Per the germline V gene, CDR1 is MGHRA and CDR2 is YSYEKL. V gave up 4 bases and J gave up 6 bases, with 17 bases separating them. The CDR3 here is CASSPTGSISDTQYF. Here the CDR3 DNA reads TGCGCCAGCAGCCCTACAGGGTCGATTTCGGATACGCAGTATTTT.

This chain joins TRBV5-1 and TRBJ2-7, with D perhaps TRBD2 (6 bases). Germline V lookup: CDR1 SGHRS, CDR2 YFSETQ. Trimming removed 5 bases from V and 0 bases from J, with 12 bases in between. This CDR3 has 14 amino acids. As DNA, the CDR3 is TGCGCCAGCAGATCGGGAGAGACCTCCTACGAGCAGTACTTC. The encoded protein is CASRSGETSYEQYF.

V usage is TRBV19 and J usage is TRBJ2-7; 10 bases agree with TRBD1. Germline CDR1 reads LNHDA; CDR2 reads SQIVND (reference sequence). V was pared by 3 bases and J by 9 bases, with 8 bases of the junction left unmatched. This CDR3 has 14 residues. The CDR3 DNA reads as TGTGCCAGTAGTATGCAGACAGGGGGCAACGGGCAGTACTTC. Encoded protein: CASSMQTGGNGQYF.

The J gene is TRBJ2-3, the V gene TRBV7-8, with 11 bases aligning to TRBD2. In germline, CDR1 is SGHVS, CDR2 FQNEAQ. The ends lost 4 bases at V and 5 bases at J; junction bases unmatched: 5. The CDR3 runs to 15 residues. Here the CDR3 DNA reads TGTGCCAGCAGCTCCTTCCTAGCGGGGGGAGATACGCAGTATTTT. Residues: CASSSFLAGGDTQYF.

Turning to this clone: Other DNA variants within this sample encode the same CDR3. This chain joins TRBV9 and TRBJ1-2; TRBD1 might be the D (5 bases). Germline-derived CDR1 and CDR2 are SGDLS and YYNGEE. The germline V and J ends were trimmed by 0 bases and 0 bases, with 9 bases remaining between them. The CDR3 consists of 15 residues. CDR3 in amino acids: CASSVVTGANYGYTF. DNA for the CDR3: TGTGCCAGCAGCGTAGTAACAGGCGCTAACTATGGCTACACCTTC.